This TCR beta chain originates from a study of cytomegalovirus exposure and HLA in healthy donors. Points from the study as a whole: In a later analysis, at a false discovery rate of 0.05, roughly 17,000 TCR beta sequences were associated with HLA alleles. In all likelihood, a cluster of highly shared sequence variants was a sequencing artifact.

Trimming at V came to 4 bases and at J to 3 bases, leaving 20 bases not matched to a gene. CDR1 and CDR2 (germline): MNHNS, SASEGT. This CDR3 spans 20 amino acids. A remark on this clone: Its specificity is unknown.

The PCR had 60 Vbeta and 13 Jbeta primers. Data came from immunoSEQ multiplex PCR; TCRdb stores just in-frame clones and leaves some out. The sample carries 50,000 to 65,000 clones, around 75% recorded once. The rearrangement uses TRBV6-1 and TRBJ2-2; TRBD2 matches at 7 bases. The receptor comes from a woman in her thirties or forties in good health and CMV-seropositive. The specimen sequenced was PBMCs. The CDR3 nucleotides read TGTGCCAGCAGTGGCCTAGGTCTAGCGGTTCCGTCGACCTACACCGGGGAGCTGTTTTTT. Translated, it gives CASSGLGLAVPSTYTGELFF.